These T cell receptor beta chains were read from a single sample in a study of CD8 T cells in ankylosing spondylitis. MiXCR, run by TCRdb on the 5' RACE reads, gives a single entry per CDR3 protein. The table has approximately 13,000 distinct CDR3 sequences, 2.5% to 3% seen once; the top ten hold just over 8.5%. Input material: blood, either unsorted or a sorted T cell fraction (not recorded which). The receptors come from a male donor with ankylosing spondylitis or in good health (not recorded which). The CDR3 runs from the conserved cysteine through the conserved F or W. Each record gives: CDR3 DNA, CDR3 protein, J gene, D gene, V gene, clone size. The D gene is left open where the match is weak. The size entry gives how often the clone was seen (once, few, many) or a class if it is expanded.

DNA: TGTGCCAGCAGCGTAGCTGGATTCAATGAGCAGTTCTTC; CDR3: CASSVAGFNEQFF; J: TRBJ2-1; D: NA; V: TRBV9; size: many
DNA: TGTGCCAGCAGCGTCCCGGGACTAGCGAGCACAGATACGCAGTATTTT; CDR3: CASSVPGLASTDTQYF; J: TRBJ2-3; D: TRBD2; V: TRBV9; size: many
DNA: TGTGCCAGCAGCGTATGGGGCGGGGGGCATATACAAGAGACCCAGTACTTC; CDR3: CASSVWGGGHIQETQYF; J: TRBJ2-5; D: TRBD2; V: TRBV9; size: many
DNA: TGTGCCAGCAGCGCCCGGGGGGTGGGAGAGGTGTACAATGAGCAGTTCTTC; CDR3: CASSARGVGEVYNEQFF; J: TRBJ2-1; D: TRBD2; V: TRBV9; size: many
DNA: TGTGCCAGCAACCGACTAGCGGGAGACAGGGAGACCCAGTACTTC; CDR3: CASNRLAGDRETQYF; J: TRBJ2-5; D: TRBD2; V: TRBV9; size: many
DNA: TGTGCCAGCAGCGTAGGGACAGGGGGCGATGGTGAAGCTTTCTTT; CDR3: CASSVGTGGDGEAFF; J: TRBJ1-1; D: TRBD1; V: TRBV9; size: many
DNA: TGTGCCAGCAGCCCCCGAGGGGGGGCGTTAGCCAAAAACATTCAGTACTTC; CDR3: CASSPRGGALAKNIQYF; J: TRBJ2-4; D: NA; V: TRBV9; size: many
DNA: TGTGCCAGCAGCGTAGAGGGACTCCGCGGCACAGATACGCAGTATTTT; CDR3: CASSVEGLRGTDTQYF; J: TRBJ2-3; D: NA; V: TRBV9; size: many
DNA: TGTGCCAGCAGCGTCCACGCCGGGACAGGGGGGTACGAGCAGTACTTC; CDR3: CASSVHAGTGGYEQYF; J: TRBJ2-7; D: TRBD1; V: TRBV9; size: many
DNA: TGTGCCAGCAGCGTAGGTGGCTCTGGGACTGAAGCTTTCTTT; CDR3: CASSVGGSGTEAFF; J: TRBJ1-1; D: NA; V: TRBV9; size: many
DNA: TGTGCCAGCAGCGCTTCAAACGGCCTAAATAACTATGGCTACACCTTC; CDR3: CASSASNGLNNYGYTF; J: TRBJ1-2; D: NA; V: TRBV9; size: medium-sized
DNA: TGTGCCAGCAGCGGACCCGGGACAGGGGGCCATGAGCAGTTCTTC; CDR3: CASSGPGTGGHEQFF; J: TRBJ2-1; D: TRBD1; V: TRBV9; size: many
DNA: TGTGCCAGCGCGGACAGGGGGAATTCACCCCTCCACTTT; CDR3: CASADRGNSPLHF; J: TRBJ1-6; D: TRBD1; V: TRBV9; size: many
DNA: TGTGCCAGCAGCGAAGGATTTAATTCACCCCTCCACTTT; CDR3: CASSEGFNSPLHF; J: TRBJ1-6; D: NA; V: TRBV9; size: many
DNA: TGTGCCAGCAGCCCCCGGGGTAGCGGGGGTGTAGATACGCAGTATTTT; CDR3: CASSPRGSGGVDTQYF; J: TRBJ2-3; D: TRBD2; V: TRBV9; size: many
DNA: TGTGCCAGCAGGCAATATAGCGGGGGGGCCGGAGAGCAGTTCTTC; CDR3: CASRQYSGGAGEQFF; J: TRBJ2-1; D: TRBD2; V: TRBV9; size: many
DNA: TGTGCCAGCAGCGTAGTGAAAGGGAACACCGGGGAGCTGTTTTTT; CDR3: CASSVVKGNTGELFF; J: TRBJ2-2; D: NA; V: TRBV9; size: many
DNA: TGTGCCAGCAGGCCCGACAGGAGGGACACCGGGGAGCTGTTTTTT; CDR3: CASRPDRRDTGELFF; J: TRBJ2-2; D: NA; V: TRBV2; size: many
DNA: TGTGCCAGCAGCGTAGGAAGCGGGACTTTCTACGAGCAGTACTTC; CDR3: CASSVGSGTFYEQYF; J: TRBJ2-7; D: TRBD2; V: TRBV9; size: medium-sized
DNA: TGTGCCAGCAGCCCCGACCCGAGGGGGAGACCCTCTGGGGCCAACGTCCTGACTTTC; CDR3: CASSPDPRGRPSGANVLTF; J: TRBJ2-6; D: NA; V: TRBV9; size: medium-sized
DNA: TGTGCCAGCAGCTCACCTATAGTAGCGCTTACTAGCACAGATACGCAGTATTTT; CDR3: CASSSPIVALTSTDTQYF; J: TRBJ2-3; D: NA; V: TRBV9; size: many
DNA: TGTGCCAGCAGCCCCGGTATGTATGGTGTCTACGAGCAGTACTTC; CDR3: CASSPGMYGVYEQYF; J: TRBJ2-7; D: NA; V: TRBV9; size: many
DNA: TGTGCCAGCGCCGGGGGGACAACAGGTGGAAACACCATATATTTT; CDR3: CASAGGTTGGNTIYF; J: TRBJ1-3; D: NA; V: TRBV9; size: medium-sized
DNA: TGTGCCAGCAGCAGAGGGGAGCTCTCCTACAATGAGCAGTTCTTC; CDR3: CASSRGELSYNEQFF; J: TRBJ2-1; D: NA; V: TRBV9; size: medium-sized
DNA: TGTGCCAGCAGCGTAGATCCACGCAAATACACTGAAGCTTTCTTT; CDR3: CASSVDPRKYTEAFF; J: TRBJ1-1; D: NA; V: TRBV9; size: medium-sized
DNA: TGTGCCAGCAGCACTCGACCCAGCGCCGGGGAGCTGTTTTTT; CDR3: CASSTRPSAGELFF; J: TRBJ2-2; D: NA; V: TRBV9; size: many
DNA: TGTGCCAGCAGCGTAGGGAGCGGGGGGGCGGAGACCCAGTACTTC; CDR3: CASSVGSGGAETQYF; J: TRBJ2-5; D: TRBD2; V: TRBV9; size: many
DNA: TGTGCCAGCAGCGTAGAGGCCCGTACAGATACGCAGTATTTT; CDR3: CASSVEARTDTQYF; J: TRBJ2-3; D: NA; V: TRBV9; size: medium-sized
DNA: TGTGCCAGCAGCGTAATGGGACGGAGCACAGATACGCAGTATTTT; CDR3: CASSVMGRSTDTQYF; J: TRBJ2-3; D: NA; V: TRBV9; size: many
DNA: TGTGCCAGCAGCGTAGCTTCGACTAGCAGACCCACAGATACGCAGTATTTT; CDR3: CASSVASTSRPTDTQYF; J: TRBJ2-3; D: TRBD2; V: TRBV9; size: many
DNA: TGTGCCAGCAGCGTAGCAGCGGGAGGAAACACAGATACGCAGTATTTT; CDR3: CASSVAAGGNTDTQYF; J: TRBJ2-3; D: TRBD2; V: TRBV9; size: medium-sized
DNA: TGTGCCAGCAGCGCGGGCCTAGCGAACAATCTCTACGAGCAGTACTTC; CDR3: CASSAGLANNLYEQYF; J: TRBJ2-7; D: NA; V: TRBV9; size: many
DNA: TGTGCCAGCAGCGAGGGGGCGAGAGGGCAAGAGACCCAGTACTTC; CDR3: CASSEGARGQETQYF; J: TRBJ2-5; D: TRBD1; V: TRBV9; size: many
DNA: TGTGCCAGCAGCGTATCCGACCTGAATTCACCCCTCCACTTT; CDR3: CASSVSDLNSPLHF; J: TRBJ1-6; D: NA; V: TRBV9; size: many
DNA: TGTGCCAGCAGCGGAGGACTAGCGGGAAACTACAATGAGCAGTTCTTC; CDR3: CASSGGLAGNYNEQFF; J: TRBJ2-1; D: TRBD2; V: TRBV9; size: many
DNA: TGTGCCAGCAGCACGACAGGGATCTATGGCTACACCTTC; CDR3: CASSTTGIYGYTF; J: TRBJ1-2; D: TRBD1; V: TRBV9; size: medium-sized
DNA: TGTGCCAGCAGCGCCCAGGGGGTAAGCCCCTACAATGAGCAGTTCTTC; CDR3: CASSAQGVSPYNEQFF; J: TRBJ2-1; D: TRBD1; V: TRBV9; size: many
DNA: TGTGCCAGCAGCGTAGAGGTAGCGGGGTGGTACAATGAGCAGTTCTTC; CDR3: CASSVEVAGWYNEQFF; J: TRBJ2-1; D: TRBD2; V: TRBV9; size: many
DNA: TGTGCCAGCAGCGTAGGTGCAGGGTCGGGCTACGAGCAGTACTTC; CDR3: CASSVGAGSGYEQYF; J: TRBJ2-7; D: NA; V: TRBV9; size: many
DNA: TGTGCCAGCAGCGTAACCGGGGTCCCTAGCACAGATACGCAGTATTTT; CDR3: CASSVTGVPSTDTQYF; J: TRBJ2-3; D: NA; V: TRBV9; size: many
DNA: TGTGCCAGCACCGTCAGGAGTCTAGCGGTTGACACCGGGGAGCTGTTTTTT; CDR3: CASTVRSLAVDTGELFF; J: TRBJ2-2; D: TRBD2; V: TRBV9; size: many
DNA: TGTGCCAGCAGCGCAAACGCAGATACGCAGTATTTT; CDR3: CASSANADTQYF; J: TRBJ2-3; D: NA; V: TRBV9; size: many